This T cell receptor beta chain was observed in a study of blood T cell repertoires in COVID-19. Study overall: Material from acute and convalescent COVID-19 was sourced from the United States, Italy and Spain.

J was trimmed by 6 bases and V by 3 bases; bases with no gene match: 13. The CDR3 loop spans 16 amino acids. Per germline, CDR1 KGHSH and CDR2 LQKENI. In the original workflow: How many nucleated cells were present was estimated from reference gene primer amplification. Sequenced by immunoSEQ multiplex PCR; TCRdb stores in-frame clones only, minus some. V and J calls plus clone size are reproduced from that table; the DNA served to infer D and trimming. The sample yields approximately 670,000 clones, about 90% seen once. This clone occurred once. Sequencing was performed on peripheral blood. The clonotype was recovered from a woman in her late teens or twenties with acute or convalescent COVID-19. The chain joins TRBV18 to TRBJ1-2; TRBD1 agrees at 7 bases. This CDR3 reads CASSPYAPGQLNGYTF. CDR3 coding DNA: TGTGCCAGCTCACCCTATGCCCCGGGACAGCTTAATGGCTACACCTTC.